Following are 15 T cell receptor beta chains from one sample sequenced in a study of blood T cell repertoires in COVID-19. Sequencing used immunoSEQ multiplex PCR; TCRdb keeps in-frame clones, though not all of them. In the table there are 95,000 to 100,000 clones, around 85% of which are singletons. Sequenced input: peripheral blood. The receptors come from a woman in her 70s with active or convalescent COVID-19.

This chain links TRBV28 with TRBJ2-7; 9 bases align to TRBD1. The germline gives CDR1 MDHEN, CDR2 SYDVKM. This CDR3 is 14 amino acids long. The V segment lost 6 bases and the J segment 2 bases; nucleotides outside the gene matches: 5. CDR3 amino acids: CASSPGTGTYEQYF. CDR3 DNA sequence: TGTGCCAGCAGCCCCGGGACAGGGACCTACGAGCAGTACTTC.

The V gene is TRBV2, the J gene TRBJ2-3, with no clear D. Germline loops: CDR1 SNHLY, CDR2 FYNNEI. This CDR3 contains 14 residues. Trimming stripped 6 bases from V and 0 bases from J, with 10 bases between. CDR3 protein: CASRPTTSTDTQYF. The CDR3 nucleotides read TGTGCCAGCAGGCCCACGACAAGCACAGATACGCAGTATTTT.

The V and J genes are TRBV19 and TRBJ1-2; D may be TRBD1 (6 bases). Per the germline V gene, CDR1 is LNHDA and CDR2 is SQIVND (reference sequence). V was trimmed by 3 bases and J by 3 bases, leaving 11 bases between them. This CDR3 contains 14 residues. Written as DNA, the CDR3 is TGTGCCAGTAGTATTAAGGCAGGGGACTATGGCTACACCTTC. The encoded protein is CASSIKAGDYGYTF.

This CDR3 is CASSSPRGAGEETQYF. Here the CDR3 DNA reads TGTGCCAGCAGTTCCCCACGGGGAGCGGGGGAAGAGACCCAGTACTTC. This chain joins TRBV28 and TRBJ2-5, with TRBD2 matching 8 bases. Germline trimming cut 4 bases from V and 3 bases from J; bases unmatched to any gene: 10. This CDR3 region has 16 residues. Germline CDR1 reads MDHEN; CDR2 reads SYDVKM.

This rearrangement joins TRBV5-6 to TRBJ2-5; 7 bases line up with TRBD1. The CDR3 is made up of 13 amino acids. Looked up from germline, CDR1 is SGHDT and CDR2 is YYEEEE. Trimming removed 3 bases from V and 6 bases from J; junction bases left unmatched: 5. The CDR3 nucleotides read TGTGCCAGCAGCTCGACAGGGACGAAGACCCAGTACTTC. This codes for CASSSTGTKTQYF.

The chain couples TRBV24-1 to TRBJ1-3; no firm D call. Trimming removed 4 bases from V and 1 base from J, with 7 bases in between. CDR3 size: 14 residues. Germline loops: CDR1 KGHDR, CDR2 SFDVKD. For the CDR3, the DNA is TGTGCCACCAGTGACCCTTCGTCTGGAAACACCATATATTTT. It encodes CATSDPSSGNTIYF.

This clone occurred once. CDR3 loop: CASSLDVGKVMNTEAFF. In DNA form, the CDR3 reads TGTGCCAGCAGCTTAGACGTCGGGAAGGTCATGAACACTGAAGCTTTCTTT. The chain uses TRBV11-2 and TRBJ1-1, with D unclear. V was shortened by 0 bases and J by 0 bases, with 14 bases between the two germline ends. CDR1 and CDR2 from the germline V gene are SGHAT and FQNNGV. This CDR3 spans 17 amino acids. Filled out from reference TRBV11-2 and TRBJ1-1, the complete variable domain reads EAGVAQSPRYKIIEKRQSVAFWCNPISGHATLYWYQQILGQGPKLLIQFQNNGVVDDSQLPKDRFSAERLKGVDSTLKIQPAKLEDSAVYLCASSLDVGKVMNTEAFFGQGTRLTVV.

The chain carries TRBV4-2 and TRBJ2-1; 8 nucleotides align to TRBD2. V lost 0 bases, J lost 10 bases, and 5 bases stayed unmatched. The CDR3 covers 14 residues. Germline CDR1 reads LGHNA; CDR2 reads YNFKEQ. As DNA, the CDR3 is TGTGCCAGCAGCCAAGACCCGGGGGGGCGGGAGCAGTTCTTC. This gives the protein CASSQDPGGREQFF.

The V call is TRBV27, the J call TRBJ2-6; weak D call: TRBD1 (6 bases). The CDR3 has 17 amino acids. V shed 3 bases and J shed 0 bases, with 12 bases lying between them. Germline CDR1 reads MNHEY; CDR2 reads SMNVEV (reference sequence). CDR3 region: CASSFSGQTSGANVLTF. In DNA, the CDR3 is TGTGCCAGCAGTTTCTCTGGACAGACCTCTGGGGCCAACGTCCTGACTTTC.

This clone showed up just once. J is TRBJ1-1 and V is TRBV7-8, with D perhaps TRBD1 (5 bases). This CDR3 is 19 amino acids long. The germline gives CDR1 SGHVS, CDR2 FQNEAQ. Trimming removed 3 bases at V and 1 base at J, with 24 bases between. The CDR3 DNA is TGTGCCAGCAGCTTTAGGGTCCAGTGGCAGGGAAGGGGGAACACTGAAGCTTTCTTT. This gives the protein CASSFRVQWQGRGNTEAFF.

The J gene is TRBJ2-7, the V gene TRBV9, with 10 bases lining up with TRBD2. Per germline, CDR1 SGDLS and CDR2 YYNGEE. V dropped 0 bases and J dropped 3; count of bases not matched to a gene: 15. This CDR3 is 19 amino acids long. This CDR3 is CASSVGASGSGTFNYEQYF. The CDR3 DNA reads TGTGCCAGCAGCGTAGGGGCTAGCGGGAGTGGAACCTTTAACTACGAGCAGTACTTC.

This sequence joins TRBV5-4 and TRBJ1-1; the match to TRBD1 covers 8 bases. Germline CDR1 and CDR2: SGHNT and YYREEE (reference sequence). The V gene end was trimmed by 3 bases and the J gene end by 11 bases; junction bases not matched to a gene: 15. CDR3 length: 15 amino acids. CDR3 loop: CASSSRQGATFEAFF. CDR3 nucleotides: TGTGCCAGCAGCTCGCGGCAGGGGGCGACCTTTGAGGCTTTCTTT.

The chain links TRBV7-8 to TRBJ2-1; D is perhaps TRBD1 (5 bases). Trimming stripped 6 bases from V and 6 bases from J, with 9 bases between. The length of the CDR3 is 12 residues. CDR1 and CDR2 (germline): SGHVS, FQNEAQ. This chain's CDR3 is CASSRQSNEQFF. CDR3 nucleotide sequence: TGTGCCAGCAGTCGACAGTCCAATGAGCAGTTCTTC.

V usage is TRBV4-3 and J usage is TRBJ2-5; possible D gene TRBD2, 5 bases. Germline lookup yields CDR1 LGHNA and CDR2 YSLEER. V was pared by 0 bases and J by 7 bases, with 12 bases between. This CDR3 is built from 14 residues. The CDR3 region has the DNA TGCGCCAGCAGCCAAGAGGCCGGACTCGGGACCCAGTACTTC. It codes for CASSQEAGLGTQYF.

The CDR3 DNA is TGCGCCAGCAGCCCGGGGACAGGGGGCGACGAGCAGTACTTC. Its translation is CASSPGTGGDEQYF. This chain links TRBV5-1 with TRBJ2-7, with TRBD1 matching over 12 bases. Germline CDR1 SGHRS, CDR2 YFSETQ. The V segment lost 4 bases and the J segment 5 bases; nucleotides outside the gene matches: 4. This CDR3 region has 14 residues.